These 27 T cell receptor beta chains were all obtained from the same sample, sequenced in a study of T cell responses to AZD1222 COVID-19 vaccine. Profiling relied on immunoSEQ multiplex PCR, and the TCRdb table lists in-frame clones only, not all of them. Of around 130,000 clones in the sample, around 94% were seen once. Source: peripheral blood, taken on day 0 of AZD1222 vaccination. The receptor set was obtained from an adult in good health.

The V call is TRBV19, the J call TRBJ1-2; D is ambiguous. V lost 7 bases and J lost 3, with 15 bases in between. This CDR3 has 14 residues. The germline V gene has CDR1 LNHDA and CDR2 SQIVND (reference sequence). CDR3 sequence (DNA): TGTGCCAGTACCCCGGAGGGCTTGCACTATGGCTACACCTTC. This codes for CASTPEGLHYGYTF.

This chain links TRBV6-5 with TRBJ1-2; 8 nucleotides align to TRBD1. V lost 8 bases and J lost 2; bases outside the gene matches: 4. CDR1 is MNHEY and CDR2 is SVGAGI in the germline V gene. This CDR3 spans 13 amino acids. CDR3 sequence: CASGWTGNYGYTF. The CDR3, as DNA: TGTGCCAGCGGGTGGACAGGGAACTATGGCTACACCTTC.

The V call is TRBV10-1, the J call TRBJ2-7; TRBD2 aligns across 7 bases. V was pared by 3 bases and J by 1 base, with 12 bases of the junction left unmatched. The germline V gene has CDR1 WNHNN and CDR2 SYGVQD (reference sequence). The CDR3 length is 17 residues. CDR3 in amino acids: CASSDGGPGGISYEQYF. CDR3 bases: TGCGCCAGCAGTGATGGGGGTCCGGGGGGTATATCCTACGAGCAGTACTTC.

V is TRBV25-1 and J is TRBJ2-1, with unresolved D. Trimming took 3 bases from V and 8 from J, leaving 11 bases between them. The CDR3 sequence is 13 residues long. Germline V gene lookup returns CDR1 MGHDK and CDR2 SYGVNS. The CDR3 is CASSEKGYDEQFF. Here the CDR3 DNA reads TGTGCCAGCAGTGAGAAAGGGTACGATGAGCAGTTCTTC.

This sequence joins TRBV6-1 and TRBJ2-7; D not resolved. This CDR3 contains 14 residues. Trimming pared 1 base from V and 6 bases from J, leaving 13 bases between. From germline, CDR1 is MNHNS and CDR2 SASEGT. CDR3 residues: CASSEGVGRVEQYF. CDR3 nucleotide sequence: TGTGCCAGCAGTGAAGGGGTAGGGCGAGTCGAGCAGTACTTC.

The rearrangement uses TRBV27 and TRBJ1-4, with 8 nucleotides matching TRBD1. Germline V CDR1 and CDR2: MNHEY, SMNVEV (reference sequence). The V segment lost 3 bases and the J segment 8 bases; nucleotides outside the gene matches: 8. CDR3 length: 15 amino acids. CDR3 in amino acids: CASSFPDRVGEKLFF. The DNA of the CDR3 is TGTGCCAGCAGTTTCCCGGACAGGGTGGGAGAAAAACTGTTTTTT.

This chain connects TRBV13 to TRBJ2-2; the D is unclear. Trimming pared 5 bases from V and 6 bases from J, leaving 16 bases between. Germline CDR1 is PRHDT and CDR2 is FYEKMQ (reference sequence). This CDR3 spans 15 amino acids. CDR3 loop: CASSPPGLRPGELFF. CDR3 bases: TGTGCCAGCAGCCCGCCGGGCCTACGGCCCGGGGAGCTGTTTTTT.

The gene calls are TRBV5-1 and TRBJ1-4, with TRBD1 matching 10 bases. The CDR3 is 14 residues long. Trimming took 4 bases from V and 8 from J; bases not matched to a gene: 5. Germline assignment: CDR1 SGHRS and CDR2 YFSETQ. CDR3 protein: CASSTGTGEEKLFF. DNA for the CDR3: TGCGCCAGCAGCACCGGGACAGGGGAAGAAAAACTGTTTTTT.

This chain joins TRBV30 and TRBJ1-6; D unclear. Trimming took off 6 bases at V and 5 bases at J, with 14 bases between the two ends. Germline CDR1 and CDR2: GTSNPN and SVGIG (reference sequence). CDR3 length: 14 amino acids. CDR3 coding DNA: TGTGCCTGCCATTCAAGAGGGAATAATTCACCCCTCCACTTT. Encoded protein: CACHSRGNNSPLHF.

The chain joins TRBV12-3 or TRBV12-4 to TRBJ2-1; 8 nucleotides agree with TRBD2. Trimming removed 5 bases from V and 9 bases from J; junction bases left unmatched: 6. The CDR3 covers 13 residues. CDR3 coding DNA: TGTGCCAGCAGTACCGGACTAGCAGGTGAGCAGTTCTTC. Residues: CASSTGLAGEQFF.

The V call is TRBV18, the J call TRBJ2-1, with D perhaps TRBD1 (6 bases). There are 14 residues in the CDR3. The germline V gene has CDR1 KGHSH and CDR2 LQKENI. V was trimmed by 2 bases and J by 9 bases, leaving 14 bases between them. CDR3 protein: CASSPNSPDSEQFF. The CDR3 DNA sequence: TGTGCCAGCTCACCAAACTCCCCGGACAGTGAGCAGTTCTTC.

This sequence joins TRBV28 and TRBJ2-1; D remains unclear. V lost 7 bases to trimming and J lost 3 bases, with 16 bases between them. The germline gives CDR1 MDHEN, CDR2 SYDVKM. CDR3 size: 15 residues. CDR3 protein: CASTATRLVYNEQFF. CDR3 DNA sequence: TGTGCCAGCACCGCAACCCGCCTCGTCTACAATGAGCAGTTCTTC.

The chain employs TRBV7-6 and TRBJ2-5; tentative D call: TRBD2 (5 bases). The V gene lost 2 bases and the J gene lost 5 bases, with 12 bases spanning the gap. Germline CDR1 SGHVS, CDR2 FNYEAQ. The CDR3 loop spans 14 amino acids. The CDR3 spells CASSLSVAGETQYF. The CDR3 DNA is TGTGCCAGCAGCTTATCAGTTGCGGGCGAGACCCAGTACTTC.

This clone was counted a single time. The rearrangement uses TRBV6-2 or TRBV6-3 and TRBJ2-5; 7 bases are a match to TRBD1. V shed 0 bases and J 2 bases; nucleotides not matched to a gene: 6. The CDR3 extends over 16 amino acids. Per germline, CDR1 MNHEY and CDR2 SVGEGT. As DNA, the CDR3 is TGTGCCAGCAGTTACTCGCCGGGACAGAGACAAGAGACCCAGTACTTC. Amino acids: CASSYSPGQRQETQYF.

This clone has more than one count but fewer than ten. V usage is TRBV7-3 and J usage is TRBJ1-2; the match to TRBD1 covers 12 bases. Germline CDR1 SGHTA, CDR2 FQGTGA. The CDR3 has 14 amino acids. After removal of 5 bases from V and 7 bases from J, the junction contained 5 bases not matched to a gene. This chain's CDR3 is CASSPGTGGIGYTF. The CDR3 DNA reads TGTGCCAGCAGCCCCGGGACAGGGGGCATTGGCTACACCTTC.

There are a few counts of this clone. The chain employs TRBV28 and TRBJ1-4; D uncertain. Germline V gene sequence: CDR1 MDHEN, CDR2 SYDVKM. This CDR3 has 16 residues. Between the trimmed V and J ends, which lost 1 base and 0 bases, there was a span of 9 bases. The CDR3 loop reads CASSLYPGATNEKLFF. The DNA of the CDR3 is TGTGCCAGCAGTTTATATCCCGGTGCAACTAATGAAAAACTGTTTTTT.

The chain recombines TRBV4-3 with TRBJ2-7; D unresolved. Trimming took 1 base from V and 6 from J, leaving 13 bases between them. This CDR3 contains 14 residues. Germline V lookup: CDR1 LGHNA, CDR2 YSLEER. CDR3 region: CASSQGHKVGEQYF. The CDR3 DNA sequence: TGCGCCAGCAGCCAAGGTCATAAAGTGGGCGAGCAGTACTTC.

J is TRBJ1-3 and V is TRBV6-1, with D uncertain. This CDR3 has 15 amino acids. Germline V gene lookup returns CDR1 MNHNS and CDR2 SASEGT. V lost 2 bases, J lost 0 bases, and 8 bases lay in between. The CDR3 loop reads CASSEMAISGNTIYF. CDR3 nucleotides: TGTGCCAGCAGTGAAATGGCAATCTCTGGAAACACCATATATTTT.

The chain links TRBV12-5 to TRBJ1-1; no firm D call. Germline CDR1 and CDR2: LGHNT and FRNRAP. V shed 2 bases and J shed 4 bases, with 8 bases lying between them. CDR3 length: 13 amino acids. The CDR3 protein is CASGLQFGTEAFF. CDR3 coding DNA: TGTGCTAGTGGTTTGCAGTTCGGCACTGAAGCTTTCTTT.

The gene calls are TRBV7-9 and TRBJ2-7; D gene unclear. Germline V gene lookup returns CDR1 SEHNR and CDR2 FQNEAQ (reference sequence). The CDR3 totals 12 residues. The ends were cut back, 11 bases at V and 2 bases at J, with 13 bases in the middle. This CDR3 is CAGSRPPYEQYF. CDR3 nucleotides: TGTGCCGGCTCCCGCCCTCCCTACGAGCAGTACTTC.

The chain uses TRBV18 and TRBJ1-2, with TRBD1 as a possible D gene (5 bases). Germline V gives CDR1 KGHSH, CDR2 LQKENI. V lost 0 bases, J lost 1 base, and 9 bases lay in between. This CDR3 is built from 15 residues. The CDR3 DNA reads TGTGCCAGCTCACCACCGGCGGGGGTTAACTATGGCTACACCTTC. Amino acid sequence: CASSPPAGVNYGYTF. The variable domain in full, with the rest retrieved from reference TRBV18 and TRBJ1-2, is NAGVMQNPRHLVRRRGQEARLRCSPMKGHSHVYWYRQLPEEGLKFMVYLQKENIIDESGMPKERFSAEFPKEGPSILRIQQVVRGDSAAYFCASSPPAGVNYGYTFGSGTRLTVV.

The CDR3 reads CAWSVWANTEAFF. CDR3 nucleotide sequence: TGTGCCTGGAGTGTATGGGCGAACACTGAAGCTTTCTTT. The V call is TRBV30, the J call TRBJ1-1; D gene ambiguous. Germline assignment: CDR1 GTSNPN and CDR2 SVGIG (reference sequence). The CDR3 sequence is 13 residues long. The ends were cut back, 0 bases at V and 1 base at J, with 6 bases in the middle.

CDR3 sequence (DNA): TGCAGTGCTTTCCAGGGATACGAGCAGTACTTC. Translated: CSAFQGYEQYF. V gene TRBV20-1 combines with J gene TRBJ2-7; weak D call: TRBD1 (5 bases). CDR1 is DFQATT, CDR2 SNEGSKA, per germline (reference sequence). V dropped 5 bases and J dropped 4 bases, with 9 bases sitting between them. The CDR3 runs to 11 residues.

The rearrangement joins TRBV28 to TRBJ1-5; 9 positions match TRBD1. V dropped 5 bases and J dropped 3; count of bases not matched to a gene: 5. The CDR3 is 15 amino acids. Germline loops: CDR1 MDHEN, CDR2 SYDVKM. DNA of the CDR3: TGTGCCAGCAGTCCGGGACAGGGTTTCAATCAGCCCCAGCATTTT. It yields the protein CASSPGQGFNQPQHF.

This clone was found once. This chain connects TRBV11-1 to TRBJ2-1, with D uncertain. The CDR3 consists of 12 residues. Germline V lookup: CDR1 SGHAT, CDR2 FQDESV (reference sequence). V gave up 6 bases and J gave up 10 bases, with 13 bases separating them. This CDR3 reads CASRPIFGEQFF. In DNA, the CDR3 is TGTGCCAGCAGGCCGATTTTTGGGGAGCAGTTCTTC.

The chain employs TRBV5-1 and TRBJ1-1; D is ambiguous. Trimming cost V 2 bases and J 0 bases, with 14 bases left between them. Germline CDR1 SGHRS, CDR2 YFSETQ. The CDR3 consists of 16 residues. The CDR3 nucleotides are TGCGCCAGCAGCTTACTTCTGACGGCTTTGAACACTGAAGCTTTCTTT. This encodes CASSLLLTALNTEAFF.

The V and J genes are TRBV18 and TRBJ1-1; TRBD1 matches at 7 bases. CDR3 size: 14 residues. V shed 5 bases and J 1 base; nucleotides not matched to a gene: 4. Looked up from germline, CDR1 is KGHSH and CDR2 is LQKENI. For the CDR3, the DNA is TGTGCCAGCTCAGCATGGACAGGGAACACTGAAGCTTTCTTT. It translates to CASSAWTGNTEAFF.